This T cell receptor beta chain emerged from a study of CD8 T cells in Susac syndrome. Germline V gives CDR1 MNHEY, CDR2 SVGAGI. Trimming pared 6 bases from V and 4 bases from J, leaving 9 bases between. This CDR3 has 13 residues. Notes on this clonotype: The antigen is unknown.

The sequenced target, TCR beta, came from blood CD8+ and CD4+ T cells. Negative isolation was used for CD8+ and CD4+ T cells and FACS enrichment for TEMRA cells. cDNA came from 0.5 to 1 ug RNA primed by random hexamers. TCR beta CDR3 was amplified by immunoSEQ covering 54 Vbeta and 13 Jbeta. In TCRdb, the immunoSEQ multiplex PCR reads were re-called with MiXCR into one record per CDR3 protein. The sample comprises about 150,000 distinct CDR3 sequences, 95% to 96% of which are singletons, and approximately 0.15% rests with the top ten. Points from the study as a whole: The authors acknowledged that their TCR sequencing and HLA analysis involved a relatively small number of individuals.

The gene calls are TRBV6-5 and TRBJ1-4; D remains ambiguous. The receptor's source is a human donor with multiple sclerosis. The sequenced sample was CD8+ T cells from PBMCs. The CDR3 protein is CASRPAINEKLFF. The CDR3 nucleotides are TGTGCCAGCAGACCCGCGATTAATGAAAAACTGTTTTTT.